This T cell receptor beta chain is drawn from a study of T cells in women clearing cervical HPV infection. Looking at the study overall: Cases were women with histologically confirmed HPV16-related CIN3 or worse, including a couple of invasive cancers. Study results and caveats: Repertoire richness, not evenness, was significantly elevated in CIN3+ cases versus controls.

With respect to this clone: The target antigen is unknown. The read comes to an end 3 residues before the CDR3 does, leaving the germline J gene to fill in the end.

Each participant carried one incident cervical HPV16 infection only. The protocol was immunoSEQ multiplex PCR, while the TCRdb copy is restricted to in-frame clones and leaves out a portion. The sample is made up of around 30,000 clones, and the top ten hold approximately 20% of it. The ends lost 5 bases at V and 2 bases at J; junction bases unmatched: 3. The germline V gene has CDR1 SGHDT and CDR2 YYEEEE. This CDR3 has 14 amino acids. The receptor's source is a woman aged 18-69 years with a cervical HPV16 infection that either progressed to CIN3+ or cleared (not recorded which). The chain links TRBV5-6 to TRBJ2-5; the match to TRBD1 covers 10 bases. The sample consisted of blood buffy coat. The DNA read from the CDR3 is TGTGCCAGCAGTCGGGGACAGGGGCAAGAGACC. Amino acids: CASSRGQGQET. In full, the CDR3 is CASSRGQGQETQYF.